Listed here are 15 T cell receptor beta chains from one sample, sequenced in a study of blood T cell repertoires in COVID-19. Profiling relied on immunoSEQ multiplex PCR, and the TCRdb table lists in-frame clones only, not all of them. This table holds tens of thousands of clones, around four fifths found once. The specimen was peripheral blood. The origin of the receptors is a woman aged 65 to 85 with COVID-19, enrolled during active disease.

The chain is built from TRBV4-3 and TRBJ2-5; 11 bases align to TRBD2. The CDR3 has 16 amino acids. The germline gives CDR1 LGHNA, CDR2 YSLEER. The V gene end was trimmed by 0 bases and the J gene end by 4 bases; junction bases not matched to a gene: 4. CDR3 amino acids: CASSQDLAGGRETQYF. Here the CDR3 DNA reads TGCGCCAGCAGCCAAGATTTAGCGGGAGGGCGAGAGACCCAGTACTTC.

In its sample, this clone was seen once. The chain recombines TRBV4-1 with TRBJ1-5, with TRBD1 as a possible D gene (5 bases). Germline CDR1 MGHRA, CDR2 YSYEKL. V was cut by 0 bases and J by 9 bases, with 15 bases left in between. The CDR3 totals 15 residues. The CDR3 DNA reads TGCGCCAGCAGCCAAGATTCGCAGGGATTATCGCCCCAGCATTTT. As protein: CASSQDSQGLSPQHF.

This sequence joins TRBV24-1 and TRBJ2-1; 12 bases map to TRBD2. This CDR3 contains 16 residues. Trimming removed 4 bases from V and 8 bases from J; junction bases left unmatched: 8. Germline V gives CDR1 KGHDR, CDR2 SFDVKD. This chain's CDR3 is CATSDPGLAGTHEQFF. The CDR3 DNA reads TGTGCCACCAGTGACCCTGGACTAGCGGGGACCCATGAGCAGTTCTTC.

The chain has TRBV18 and TRBJ1-1, with D unresolved. V shed 2 bases and J shed 6 bases, with 10 bases lying between them. Germline V gene data show CDR1 as KGHSH and CDR2 as LQKENI. This CDR3 is built from 13 residues. The CDR3 DNA is TGTGCCAGCTCACCAGGGAGGGATGCTGAAGCTTTCTTT. This codes for CASSPGRDAEAFF.

V and J are TRBV7-8 and TRBJ2-1; TRBD2 agrees at 11 bases. The CDR3 totals 18 residues. The J segment lost 7 bases and the V segment lost 1 base, leaving 12 bases of the junction unmatched. The germline V gene has CDR1 SGHVS and CDR2 FQNEAQ. CDR3 nucleotides: TGTGCCAGCAGCTTAGATAGGGCTAGCGGGGGGCGGTCGAATGAGCAGTTCTTC. As protein: CASSLDRASGGRSNEQFF.

The genes are TRBV7-9 and TRBJ1-6; D unresolved. Trimming cost V 1 base and J 14 bases, with 6 bases left between them. This CDR3 has 11 residues. Germline V lookup: CDR1 SEHNR, CDR2 FQNEAQ (reference sequence). The CDR3 sequence: CASSLGGTLHF. As DNA, the CDR3 is TGTGCCAGCAGCTTAGGAGGGACCCTCCACTTT. The whole variable domain, remainder taken from reference TRBV7-9 and TRBJ1-6, is DTGVSQNPRHKITKRGQNVTFRCDPISEHNRLYWYRQTLGQGPEFLTYFQNEAQLEKSRLLSDRFSAERPKGSFSTLEIQRTEQGDSAMYLCASSLGGTLHFGNGTRLTVT.

V and J are TRBV11-3 and TRBJ2-2; D is unclear. The V and J ends lost 6 bases and 6 bases respectively, with 11 bases between them. The germline gives CDR1 SGHNT, CDR2 YENEEA. This CDR3 has 13 residues. This chain's CDR3 is CASSRSSAGELFF. CDR3 DNA sequence: TGTGCCAGCAGTCGGTCCTCGGCCGGGGAGCTGTTTTTT.

The gene calls are TRBV5-1 and TRBJ1-1; D ambiguous. Germline V gene lookup returns CDR1 SGHRS and CDR2 YFSETQ. Trimming shortened V by 2 bases and J by 1 base, and 9 bases separated the two germline ends. This CDR3 comprises 14 residues. CDR3 amino acids: CASSFQSGNTEAFF. The CDR3 DNA reads as TGCGCCAGCAGCTTTCAATCAGGGAACACTGAAGCTTTCTTT. Supplemented by reference TRBV5-1 and TRBJ1-1, the full variable domain reads KAGVTQTPRYLIKTRGQQVTLSCSPISGHRSVSWYQQTPGQGLQFLFEYFSETQRNKGNFPGRFSGRQFSNSRSEMNVSTLELGDSALYLCASSFQSGNTEAFFGQGTRLTVV.

J is TRBJ1-2 and V is TRBV25-1; D possibly corresponds to TRBD1 (5 bases). The CDR3 totals 17 residues. V lost 1 base and J lost 5, with 20 bases in between. From germline, CDR1 is MGHDK and CDR2 SYGVNS. For the CDR3, the DNA is TGTGCCAGCAGTGAATGGTTCGCCAGTGCGGGGGGTTATGGCTACACCTTC. Translating gives CASSEWFASAGGYGYTF.

This clone has a single count. The chain uses TRBV19 and TRBJ1-6; D is perhaps TRBD1 (6 bases). CDR1 and CDR2 (germline): LNHDA, SQIVND (reference sequence). Trimming removed 5 bases at V and 10 bases at J, with 15 bases between. This CDR3 contains 14 residues. CDR3 loop: CASSHRQEASPLHF. CDR3 DNA: TGTGCCAGTAGTCACCGACAGGAGGCGTCACCCCTCCACTTT.

The CDR3 DNA is TGTGCCAGCTCACCGCGCATCACAGGGTCCACTAATGAAAAACTGTTTTTT. This codes for CASSPRITGSTNEKLFF. The rearrangement uses TRBV18 and TRBJ1-4, with D possibly being TRBD1 (6 bases). This CDR3 has 17 amino acids. The germline gives CDR1 KGHSH, CDR2 LQKENI. V shed 3 bases and J shed 2 bases, with 16 bases lying between them.

This clone was detected only a few times. The CDR3 DNA reads as TGCGCCAGCAGCTTGAACATCTACGAGCAGTACTTC. It is translated as CASSLNIYEQYF. The chain carries TRBV5-1 and TRBJ2-7; the D is unclear. The CDR3 runs 12 residues. Trimming shortened V by 1 base and J by 3 bases, and 5 bases separated the two germline ends. Germline CDR1 and CDR2: SGHRS and YFSETQ.

V and J are TRBV5-1 and TRBJ1-2; D might be TRBD1 (5 bases). Germline lookup yields CDR1 SGHRS and CDR2 YFSETQ. V lost 6 bases, J lost 6 bases, and 12 bases lay in between. The CDR3 length is 12 residues. CDR3 nucleotide sequence: TGCGCCAGCACGTCGTCGGGGGATGGCTACACCTTC. This translates into CASTSSGDGYTF.

The V gene is TRBV10-3, the J gene TRBJ1-2; D unresolved. Germline-derived CDR1 and CDR2 are ENHRY and SYGVKD. The V gene lost 0 bases and the J gene lost 3 bases, with 8 bases spanning the gap. This CDR3 has 14 amino acids. CDR3: CAISESPDYYGYTF. CDR3 bases: TGTGCCATCAGTGAGTCCCCGGACTACTATGGCTACACCTTC.

J is TRBJ1-4 and V is TRBV5-1; 8 nucleotides align to TRBD1. Germline V gene lookup returns CDR1 SGHRS and CDR2 YFSETQ. Germline trimming cut 2 bases from V and 3 bases from J; bases unmatched to any gene: 3. The CDR3 loop spans 15 amino acids. As DNA, the CDR3 is TGCGCCAGCAGCTTCCAGGGGGCTCCTAATGAAAAACTGTTTTTT. The encoded protein is CASSFQGAPNEKLFF.